This TCR beta chain was observed in a study of blood T cell repertoires in COVID-19. The method was immunoSEQ multiplex PCR; TCRdb's version includes in-frame clones alone and lacks a portion of them. The table records roughly 340,000 clones, around nine tenths of them present only once. Germline-derived CDR1 and CDR2 are SGHVS and FQNEAQ. CDR3 length: 16 amino acids. J gave up 5 bases and V 5 bases, and 12 bases lay outside the gene matches. V and J are TRBV7-8 and TRBJ1-5, with 7 bases matching TRBD1. The sequenced material came from peripheral blood. This TCR was sampled from a woman under 30 who had recovered from COVID-19. The CDR3 DNA sequence: TGTGCCAGCAGCCCCCGGACAGGCGTCGTAGATCAGCCCCAGCATTTT. This codes for CASSPRTGVVDQPQHF.